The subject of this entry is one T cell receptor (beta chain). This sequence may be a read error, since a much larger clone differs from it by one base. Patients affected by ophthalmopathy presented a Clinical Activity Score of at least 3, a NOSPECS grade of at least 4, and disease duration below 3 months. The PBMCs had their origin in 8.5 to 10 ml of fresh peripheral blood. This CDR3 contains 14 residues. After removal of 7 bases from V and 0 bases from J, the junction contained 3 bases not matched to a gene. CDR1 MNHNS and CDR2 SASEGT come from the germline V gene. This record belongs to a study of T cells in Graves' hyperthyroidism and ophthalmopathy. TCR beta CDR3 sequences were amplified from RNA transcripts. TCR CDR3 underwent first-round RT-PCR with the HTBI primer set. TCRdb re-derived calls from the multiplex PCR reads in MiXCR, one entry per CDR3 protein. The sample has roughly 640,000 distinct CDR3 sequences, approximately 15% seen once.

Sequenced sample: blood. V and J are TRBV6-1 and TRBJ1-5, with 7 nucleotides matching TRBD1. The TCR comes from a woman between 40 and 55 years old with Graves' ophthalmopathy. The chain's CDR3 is CASMTGPSNQPQHF. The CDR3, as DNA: TGTGCCAGCATGACAGGGCCTAGCAATCAGCCCCAGCATTTT.